This T cell receptor (beta chain) was profiled in a study of blood T cell repertoires in COVID-19. At the level of the study: COVID-19 samples collected from the United States, Italy and Spain covered acute and convalescent phases. T cells, B-cell-depleted T cells, or PBMCs supplied cDNA or gDNA.

Methods used by the authors: The authors estimated nucleated cell counts from reference gene primer amplification. Sequenced by immunoSEQ multiplex PCR; TCRdb stores in-frame clones only, minus some. The DNA was the basis for D and trimming; V, J and clone size are from that table. The data show approximately 85,000 clones, 85% seen once. This CDR3 contains 18 residues. V shed 5 bases, J shed 2 bases, and the junction held 17 bases outside the gene matches. Germline lookup yields CDR1 SGHAT and CDR2 FQNNGV. This clone was seen only once. The source of this sequence is a woman in her 70s with active or convalescent COVID-19. V and J are TRBV11-2 and TRBJ2-7; TRBD1 agrees at 8 bases. The sequenced sample consisted of peripheral blood. CDR3 sequence (DNA): TGTGCCAGCAGCCCTATATTAAGGGACAGGCGGGTCCCCTACGAGCAGTACTTC. Amino acids: CASSPILRDRRVPYEQYF.